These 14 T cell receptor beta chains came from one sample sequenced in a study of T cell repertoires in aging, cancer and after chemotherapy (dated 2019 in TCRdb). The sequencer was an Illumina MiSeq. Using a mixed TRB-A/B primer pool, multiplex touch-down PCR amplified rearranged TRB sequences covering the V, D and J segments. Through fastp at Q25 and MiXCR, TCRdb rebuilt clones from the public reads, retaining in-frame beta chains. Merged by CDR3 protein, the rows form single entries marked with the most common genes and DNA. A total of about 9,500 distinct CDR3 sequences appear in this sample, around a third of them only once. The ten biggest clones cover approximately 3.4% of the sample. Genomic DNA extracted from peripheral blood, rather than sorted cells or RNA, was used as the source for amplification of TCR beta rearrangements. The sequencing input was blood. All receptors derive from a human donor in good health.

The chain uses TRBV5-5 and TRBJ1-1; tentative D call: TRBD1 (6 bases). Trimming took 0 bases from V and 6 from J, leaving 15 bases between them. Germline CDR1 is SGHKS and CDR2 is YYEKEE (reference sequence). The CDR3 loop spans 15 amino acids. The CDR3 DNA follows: TGTGCCAGCAGCTTGGAAGGCAGGGGAATGGCTGAAGCTTTCTTT. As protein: CASSLEGRGMAEAFF.

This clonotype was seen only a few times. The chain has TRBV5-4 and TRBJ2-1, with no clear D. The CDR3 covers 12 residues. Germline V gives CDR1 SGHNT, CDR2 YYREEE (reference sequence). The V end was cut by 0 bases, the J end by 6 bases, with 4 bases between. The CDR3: CASSLGGNEQFF. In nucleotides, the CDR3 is TGTGCCAGCAGCTTGGGGGGCAATGAGCAGTTCTTC.

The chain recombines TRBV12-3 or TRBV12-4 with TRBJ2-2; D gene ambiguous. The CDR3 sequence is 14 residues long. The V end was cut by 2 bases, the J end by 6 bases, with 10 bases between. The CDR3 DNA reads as TGTGCCAGCAGTTTAAACCCACAGTCCGGGGAGCTGTTTTTT. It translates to CASSLNPQSGELFF.

The CDR3: CASSYTADTGELFF. DNA of the CDR3: TGTGCCAGCAGTTACACAGCTGACACCGGGGAGCTGTTTTTT. The V gene is TRBV6-4, the J gene TRBJ2-2; D is unclear. The V end lost 5 bases, the J end lost 3 bases, and 10 bases lay between the germline ends. The CDR3 totals 14 residues. The V gene's germline CDR1 is MRHNA and CDR2 SNTAGT.

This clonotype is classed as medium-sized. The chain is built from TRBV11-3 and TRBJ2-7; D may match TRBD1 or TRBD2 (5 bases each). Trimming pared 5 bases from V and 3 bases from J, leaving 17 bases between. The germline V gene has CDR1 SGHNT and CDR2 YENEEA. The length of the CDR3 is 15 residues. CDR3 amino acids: CASSVGTALYYEQYF. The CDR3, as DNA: TGTGCCAGCAGCGTCGGGACGGCGCTTTACTACGAGCAGTACTTC.

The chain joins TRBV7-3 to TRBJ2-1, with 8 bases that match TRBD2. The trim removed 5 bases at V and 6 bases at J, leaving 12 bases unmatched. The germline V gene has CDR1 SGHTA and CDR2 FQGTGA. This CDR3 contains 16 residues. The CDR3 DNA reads TGTGCCAGCAGCCTGAACCGGGGGGGATCTCTCAATGAGCAGTTCTTC. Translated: CASSLNRGGSLNEQFF. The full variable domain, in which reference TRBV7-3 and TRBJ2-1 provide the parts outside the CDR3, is GAGVSQTPSNKVTEKGKYVELRCDPISGHTALYWYRQSLGQGPEFLIYFQGTGAADDSGLPNDRFFAVRPEGSVSTLKIQRTERGDSAVYLCASSLNRGGSLNEQFFGPGTRLTVL.

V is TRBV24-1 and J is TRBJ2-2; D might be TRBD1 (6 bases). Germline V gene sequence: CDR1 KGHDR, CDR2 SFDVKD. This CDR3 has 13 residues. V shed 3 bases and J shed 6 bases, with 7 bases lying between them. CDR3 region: CATSDPGAGELFF. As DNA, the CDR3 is TGTGCCACCAGTGATCCAGGGGCCGGGGAGCTGTTTTTT.

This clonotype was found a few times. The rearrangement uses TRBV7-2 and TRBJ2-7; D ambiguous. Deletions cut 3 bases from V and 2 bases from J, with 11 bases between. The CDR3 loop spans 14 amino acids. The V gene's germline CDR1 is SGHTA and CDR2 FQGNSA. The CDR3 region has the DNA TGTGCCAGCAGCTTCACCTTCTCGACCTACGAGCAGTACTTC. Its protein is CASSFTFSTYEQYF.

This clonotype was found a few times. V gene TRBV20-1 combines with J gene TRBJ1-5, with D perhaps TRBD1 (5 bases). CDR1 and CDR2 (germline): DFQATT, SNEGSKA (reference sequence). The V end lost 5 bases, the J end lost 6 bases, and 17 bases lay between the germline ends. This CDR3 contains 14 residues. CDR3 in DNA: TGCAGTGCTGTTGGGCAGGGAGTAGGTCAGCCCCAGCATTTT. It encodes CSAVGQGVGQPQHF.

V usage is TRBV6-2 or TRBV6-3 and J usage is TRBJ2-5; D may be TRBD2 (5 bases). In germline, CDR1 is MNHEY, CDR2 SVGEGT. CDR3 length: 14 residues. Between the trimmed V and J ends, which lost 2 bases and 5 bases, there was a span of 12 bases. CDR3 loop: CASSYELASETQYF. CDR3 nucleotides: TGTGCCAGCAGTTACGAGCTAGCTAGCGAGACCCAGTACTTC.

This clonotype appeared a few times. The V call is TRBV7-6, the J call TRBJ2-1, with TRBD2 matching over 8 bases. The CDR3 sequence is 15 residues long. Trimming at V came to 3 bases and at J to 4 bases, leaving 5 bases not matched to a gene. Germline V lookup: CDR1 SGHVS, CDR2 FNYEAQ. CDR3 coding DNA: TGTGCCAGCAGCTTCACGGGGGGGTCGTACAATGAGCAGTTCTTC. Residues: CASSFTGGSYNEQFF.

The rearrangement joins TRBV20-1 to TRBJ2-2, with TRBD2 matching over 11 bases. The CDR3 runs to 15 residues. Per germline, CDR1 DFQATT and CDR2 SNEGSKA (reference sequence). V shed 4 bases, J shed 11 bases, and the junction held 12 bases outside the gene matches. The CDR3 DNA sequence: TGCAGTGCTAAAACCCCGGCTAGCGGGGGGCCAGAGCTGTTTTTT. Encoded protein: CSAKTPASGGPELFF.

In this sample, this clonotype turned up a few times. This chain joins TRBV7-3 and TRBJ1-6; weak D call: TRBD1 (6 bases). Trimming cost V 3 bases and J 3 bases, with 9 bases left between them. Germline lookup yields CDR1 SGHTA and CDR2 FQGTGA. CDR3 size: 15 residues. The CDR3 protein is CASSFQGHYNSPLHF. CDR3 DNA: TGTGCCAGCAGCTTTCAGGGACACTATAATTCACCCCTCCACTTT.

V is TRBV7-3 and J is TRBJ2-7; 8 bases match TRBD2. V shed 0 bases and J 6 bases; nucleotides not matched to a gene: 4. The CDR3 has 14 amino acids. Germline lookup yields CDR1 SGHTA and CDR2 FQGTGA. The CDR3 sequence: CASSLTPGGREQYF. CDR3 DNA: TGTGCCAGCAGCTTAACCCCGGGGGGGCGCGAGCAGTACTTC.